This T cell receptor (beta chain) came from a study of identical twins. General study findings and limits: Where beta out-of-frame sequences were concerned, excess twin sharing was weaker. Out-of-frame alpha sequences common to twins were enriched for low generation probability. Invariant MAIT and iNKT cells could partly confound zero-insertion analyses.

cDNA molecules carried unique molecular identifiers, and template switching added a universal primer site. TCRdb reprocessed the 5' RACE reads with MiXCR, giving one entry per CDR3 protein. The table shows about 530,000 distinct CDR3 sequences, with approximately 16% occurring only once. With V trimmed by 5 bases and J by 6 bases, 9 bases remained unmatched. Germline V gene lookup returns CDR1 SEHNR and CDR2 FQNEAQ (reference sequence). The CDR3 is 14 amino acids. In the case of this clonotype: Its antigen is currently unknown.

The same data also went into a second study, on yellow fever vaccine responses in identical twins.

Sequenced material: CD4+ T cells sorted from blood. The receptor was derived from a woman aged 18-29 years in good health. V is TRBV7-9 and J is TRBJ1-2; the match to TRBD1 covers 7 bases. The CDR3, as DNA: TGTGCCAGCAGCAGAGCCGACAGGGCACATGGCTACACCTTC. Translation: CASSRADRAHGYTF.